This T cell receptor (beta chain) was recovered during a study of cytomegalovirus exposure and HLA in healthy donors. Whole-study context: The roughly 120 validation repertoires used the same platform as the 550 to 800 first-cohort repertoires (as reported by a later analysis). Whole-study findings and limits: Both high specificity and high sensitivity reportedly marked the classifier's diagnosis of cytomegalovirus status. Specific recognition of CMV antigens was confirmed in vitro for a few chains (all CMV-associated). The finding came from a later analysis; first-cohort TCR clusters tended to co-occur in the 120 or so validation repertoires.

This CDR3 region has 14 residues. CDR1 LGHNA and CDR2 YSLEER come from the germline V gene. With 8 bases removed from V and 5 bases from J, the gap between germline ends came to 19 bases. Profiling relied on immunoSEQ multiplex PCR, and the TCRdb table lists in-frame clones only, not all of them. The table lists about 100,000 clones, about 94% of them singletons. Notes on this clone: Antigen: not known.

What was sequenced was PBMCs. The sequence was obtained from a woman in her late teens or twenties in good health and CMV-seronegative. The chain links TRBV4-3 to TRBJ2-7; the D gene is possibly TRBD1 (6 bases). CDR3 region: CASSRTGSSHEQYF. The DNA of the CDR3 is TGCGCCAGCTCACGAACAGGGTCTTCACACGAGCAGTACTTC.